This TCR beta chain was recorded in a study of blood T cell repertoires in COVID-19. Study details: Sites across the United States, Italy and Spain contributed samples from acute and convalescent COVID-19.

Per the study methods: Amplification from reference gene primers served as the basis for estimated nucleated cell counts. Method: immunoSEQ multiplex PCR; TCRdb's copy keeps in-frame clones and lacks some. The DNA gave D and trimming, while V, J and clone size come from that table. The sample carries some 250,000 clones, approximately 86% recorded once. Material: peripheral blood. The receptor was derived from a man in his thirties or forties with active or convalescent COVID-19.

DNA of the CDR3: TGCGCCAGCAGCTCACTCGGACAGGTAAACACTGAAGCTTTCTTT. Encoded protein: CASSSLGQVNTEAFF. The chain has TRBV5-1 and TRBJ1-1, with TRBD1 matching 7 bases. V lost 3 bases, J lost 2 bases, and 7 bases stayed unmatched. The CDR3 loop spans 15 amino acids. Germline assignment: CDR1 SGHRS and CDR2 YFSETQ.